What follows are 14 T cell receptor beta chains derived from one specimen sequenced in a study of shared clonotypes between healthy human individuals. The table came from immunoSEQ multiplex PCR; TCRdb's copy has only in-frame clones and leaves some out. The sample holds around 2.5 million clones, roughly 93% seen once. Sequencing was done on a sample of naive CD4+ T cells from PBMCs. Subset given: CD45RA+ positively selected. Source of these receptors: a young man in good health. Some clones in this sample may be carry-over from other donors' samples.

Only one count was recorded for this clone. The V call is TRBV7-9, the J call TRBJ2-1, with 11 nucleotides matching TRBD2. The germline gives CDR1 SEHNR, CDR2 FQNEAQ (reference sequence). V was clipped by 5 bases and J by 4 bases; unmatched bases: 10. The CDR3 has 17 residues. CDR3 region: CASSLGTGTSGYNEQFF. In DNA, the CDR3 is TGTGCCAGCAGCCTTGGTACTGGGACTAGCGGTTACAATGAGCAGTTCTTC.

V is TRBV4-3 and J is TRBJ2-2, with D tentatively TRBD2 (5 bases). V gave up 1 base and J gave up 7 bases, with 13 bases separating them. Germline V CDR1 and CDR2: LGHNA, YSLEER. This CDR3 region has 15 residues. The CDR3 sequence is CASSQVAGAVGELFF. CDR3 DNA sequence: TGCGCCAGCAGCCAAGTTGCGGGTGCGGTCGGGGAGCTGTTTTTT.

The V and J genes are TRBV6-6 and TRBJ2-3; no clear D gene. The length of the CDR3 is 16 residues. V was clipped by 0 bases and J by 0 bases, with 10 bases between them. Germline V gives CDR1 MNHNY, CDR2 SVGAGI (reference sequence). The CDR3 coding sequence is TGTGCCAGCAGTTACTCTGCCTATTCTAGCACAGATACGCAGTATTTT. This translates into CASSYSAYSSTDTQYF.

This chain links TRBV6-1 with TRBJ1-2, with 7 nucleotides matching TRBD1. The CDR3 length is 16 residues. Germline-derived CDR1 and CDR2 are MNHNS and SASEGT. V lost 1 base and J lost 4; bases outside the gene matches: 9. CDR3 sequence (DNA): TGTGCCAGCAGTGAAGTTGGAGGGGGCGCTGGCTATGGCTACACCTTC. This codes for CASSEVGGGAGYGYTF.

The genes are TRBV11-2 and TRBJ2-3, with D tentatively TRBD1 or TRBD2 (5 bases each). The V gene's germline CDR1 is SGHAT and CDR2 FQNNGV. Trimming removed 5 bases at V and 2 bases at J, with 17 bases between. The CDR3 extends over 16 amino acids. CDR3 nucleotide sequence: TGTGCCAGCAGCCTTCGACAGACTATCCCCACAGATACGCAGTATTTT. This gives the protein CASSLRQTIPTDTQYF.

With respect to this clone: The sample has other DNA sequences that encode this CDR3 too. The chain uses TRBV5-1 and TRBJ1-1, with D possibly TRBD1 on 5 matching bases. Germline CDR1 SGHRS, CDR2 YFSETQ. Deletions cut 2 bases from V and 1 base from J, with 9 bases between. The CDR3 totals 14 residues. CDR3 DNA: TGCGCCAGCAGCTTAGACAGAGGGAACACTGAAGCTTTCTTT. This encodes CASSLDRGNTEAFF.

The chain joins TRBV5-1 to TRBJ2-1; either TRBD1 or TRBD2 may supply D (6 bases each). Trimming removed 6 bases at V and 4 bases at J, with 20 bases between. Germline CDR1 SGHRS, CDR2 YFSETQ. The CDR3 covers 16 residues. CDR3 region: CASTPPRQEGYNEQFF. The CDR3 coding sequence is TGCGCCAGCACCCCCCCCCGACAGGAGGGATACAATGAGCAGTTCTTC.

The CDR3 region has the DNA TGCGCCAGCAGCCCGACCGACCTCTACGAGCAGTACTTC. Translating it yields CASSPTDLYEQYF. J is TRBJ2-7 and V is TRBV4-1, with D uncertain. The germline V gene encodes CDR1 MGHRA and CDR2 YSYEKL. CDR3 length equals 13 residues. V was pared by 4 bases and J by 3 bases, with 10 bases between.

The count of this clone is one. The rearrangement joins TRBV5-1 to TRBJ2-3; 9 nucleotides line up with TRBD2. The junction had 5 bases not matched to a gene; V was cut back by 2 bases and J by 4 bases. Germline V CDR1 and CDR2: SGHRS, YFSETQ. This CDR3 spans 15 amino acids. The CDR3 is CASSFSGLAADTQYF. The DNA for the CDR3 is TGCGCCAGCAGCTTTTCGGGACTAGCTGCAGATACGCAGTATTTT.

About this clone: Other DNA sequences within the sample encode an identical CDR3. The rearrangement links TRBV5-1 to TRBJ2-2; 8 bases line up with TRBD2. The germline V gene encodes CDR1 SGHRS and CDR2 YFSETQ. After removal of 1 base from V and 5 bases from J, the junction contained 7 bases not matched to a gene. The CDR3 length is 16 residues. The CDR3 region has the DNA TGCGCCAGCAGCTTGACAGCGGGAGTTGGAACCGGGGAGCTGTTTTTT. This sequence encodes CASSLTAGVGTGELFF. The full variable domain, completed using reference TRBV5-1 and TRBJ2-2, is KAGVTQTPRYLIKTRGQQVTLSCSPISGHRSVSWYQQTPGQGLQFLFEYFSETQRNKGNFPGRFSGRQFSNSRSEMNVSTLELGDSALYLCASSLTAGVGTGELFFGEGSRLTVL.

On this clone: Other DNA sequences in the sample encode the same CDR3. This CDR3 reads CASSYSPGNTIYF. As DNA, the CDR3 is TGTGCCAGCAGTTACTCACCCGGAAACACCATATATTTT. The J gene is TRBJ1-3, the V gene TRBV6-5; no clear D. The V end lost 0 bases, the J end lost 4 bases, and 4 bases lay between the germline ends. Germline V gene sequence: CDR1 MNHEY, CDR2 SVGAGI. This CDR3 has 13 amino acids.

J is TRBJ1-1 and V is TRBV11-2; 9 bases agree with TRBD1. The CDR3 sequence is 13 residues long. The germline V gene encodes CDR1 SGHAT and CDR2 FQNNGV. The V gene end was trimmed by 5 bases and the J gene end by 5 bases; junction bases not matched to a gene: 3. The CDR3 sequence is CASSGTGLTEAFF. The CDR3 nucleotides are TGTGCCAGCAGCGGGACAGGGCTGACTGAAGCTTTCTTT.

As to this clone: In the same sample, other DNA sequences code for this CDR3. The rearrangement joins TRBV18 to TRBJ1-6; TRBD1 matches 9 bases. V lost 4 bases, J lost 6 bases, and 4 bases stayed unmatched. CDR3 length equals 15 residues. Germline V gives CDR1 KGHSH, CDR2 LQKENI. As DNA, the CDR3 is TGTGCCAGCTCACGGGGACAGGGTGGTAATTCACCCCTCCACTTT. This translates into CASSRGQGGNSPLHF.

CDR3 in amino acids: CASSLVSHAAETQYF. CDR3 nucleotides: TGTGCCAGCAGCTTAGTTTCGCATGCCGCAGAGACCCAGTACTTC. The J gene is TRBJ2-5, the V gene TRBV7-2; D gene ambiguous. The ends were cut back, 1 base at V and 4 bases at J, with 13 bases in the middle. Germline loops: CDR1 SGHTA, CDR2 FQGNSA. The CDR3 contains 15 residues.